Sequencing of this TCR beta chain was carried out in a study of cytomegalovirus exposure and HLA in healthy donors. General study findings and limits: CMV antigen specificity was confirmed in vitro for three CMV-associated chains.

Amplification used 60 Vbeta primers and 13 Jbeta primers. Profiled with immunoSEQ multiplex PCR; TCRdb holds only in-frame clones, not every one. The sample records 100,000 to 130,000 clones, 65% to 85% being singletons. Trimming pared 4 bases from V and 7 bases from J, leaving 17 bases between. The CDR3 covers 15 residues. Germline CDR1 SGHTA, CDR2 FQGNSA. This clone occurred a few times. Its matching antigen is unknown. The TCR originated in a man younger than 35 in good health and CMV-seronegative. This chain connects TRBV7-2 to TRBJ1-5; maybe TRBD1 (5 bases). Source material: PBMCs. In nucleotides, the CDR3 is TGTGCCAGCAGCTCGGGTGGCGGGGCAGGGCAGCCCCAGCATTTT. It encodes CASSSGGGAGQPQHF.